This record covers a single T cell receptor (beta chain). This clone was detected only a few times. What this receptor recognizes is not known. The sample holds no much larger clone one base away, and base qualities are not on file. The cohort consisted of some 730 healthy bone marrow donors. At the time of sampling, every cohort member was nominally healthy, though immune exposures that went unrecorded were likely present. The donor was CMV seronegative and belonged to the group of 380 or so seronegative cohort members. Every donor gave a peripheral blood sample, and the peripheral blood mononuclear cells from that sample were used for TCR beta sequencing. Genomic DNA was extracted from the blood cell samples with the Qiagen DNeasy Blood Extraction Kit. The method was the immunoSEQ multiplex PCR assay. A mixture of 60 forward primers for TCR Vbeta segments and 13 reverse primers for TCR Jbeta segments was used in the multiplex PCR. The CDR3 region of rearranged TCR beta genes was amplified from genomic DNA by a multiplex PCR assay. Amplified TCR beta libraries were sequenced as 87-base-pair reads on the Illumina HiSeq System. The paper's data handling went like this. In a later analysis, roughly 80 million unique TCR beta chains were counted across the roughly 610 repertoires, and roughly 11 million of these chains were shared by at least two donors. Raw reads were error-corrected and collapsed into unique sequences by a nearest-neighbor algorithm in which closely related sequences were merged to remove PCR and sequencing errors. V, D and J gene segments were assigned by aligning CDR3 sequences to IMGT reference sequences. For a sequence to be retained, at least a six-nucleotide match to both a V gene segment and a J gene segment was required. A rearrangement was called productive if the CDR3 had no stop codons and remained in frame with V and J, and every other rearrangement was called non-productive. Following IMGT convention, CDR3 was defined as the stretch from the second conserved V-encoded cysteine to the conserved J-encoded phenylalanine. Sequences without an unambiguous match to a single V gene segment were excluded from the earlier analysis of about 630 of the donors. In an earlier analysis of 587 of the donors, V segments were called functional above 56.7% productive rearrangements and were called segregating when the between-donor standard deviation exceeded 5%. A statistical classification framework was built to diagnose cytomegalovirus status from the catalog of TCR beta chain sequences. A later analysis assigned V and J genes by comparing TCR nucleotide sequences with IMGT/GENE-DB human TR gene sequences. In a later analysis, CDR3 sequences and most-parsimonious VDJ recombination scenarios were assigned using the TCRdist pipeline. A later analysis defined each TCR beta chain by its CDR3 amino acid sequence plus V-gene family, and excluded reads lacking a unique V-gene family. As a way to deal with suspected cross-contamination and a sequencing artifact, a later analysis dropped more than 500 nucleotide sequences that were highly shared and had low generation probability. In a later analysis, a clonal expansion index was calculated for each public chain from normalized within-repertoire ranks of inferred template counts. In a later analysis, generation probabilities were computed using a VDJ recombination model fitted to out-of-frame rearrangements, and the results were checked against IGoR. In a later analysis, hypergeometric tests were used to score TCR-TCR, TCR-HLA and TCR-CMV co-occurrence, with a repertoire-size bias correction applied to TCR pairs. A later analysis estimated false discovery rates by permuting HLA or CMV assignments 20 times. In a later analysis, co-occurring TCRs were grouped with DBSCAN, and TCRdist sequence similarity was added when clustering was performed within HLA-allele-positive subsets. For co-occurrence clustering, repertoires with fewer than 30,000 or more than 120,000 public chains were excluded, along with roughly 5 repertoires with anomalous nucleotide sharing. TCRdb obtained this table from immuneACCESS and retained in-frame rearrangements with V and J assigned. These tables miss some clones; where compared with another copy, unresolved V genes account for less than half of the shortfall, and the remainder is unexplained. The D gene and trimming were derived from the DNA, and the V and J assignments and clone size from that table. The sample table contains around 50,000 clones; only one count was recorded for about 72% of them. The ten largest clonotypes hold about 6% of the sample.

In the germline V gene, CDR1 corresponds to SGHVS and CDR2 to FNYEAQ. The CDR3 spans 16 residues, from the cysteine through the phenylalanine. Only the CDR3 portion is preserved as DNA: 48 bases, with reading frame beginning at the first base. From V the trimming removes 6 bases and from J it removes 4 bases, while the gene matches leave 8 bases of the junction unaccounted for. This specimen comes from a study of cytomegalovirus exposure and HLA in healthy donors (TCRdb year 2017). The study in broad terms: An earlier analysis of several hundred of the donors reported roughly 300 Gb of sequence data and approximately 120 million unique TCR beta sequences obtained from around 190 million T cells. An early release covering 500 to 750 HLA-typed donors comprised about 300 gigabases of sequencing data and roughly 86 million unique TCR sequences. Of the 398 genotyped donors, approximately 80% fell in the genetic ancestry cluster associated with self-reported Caucasian donors. The aim of the study was to test whether cataloging public T cell receptors could identify signatures of past pathogen exposure. Using immunosequencing, the study profiled T cell repertoires from roughly 650 subjects and related those repertoires to cytomegalovirus serostatus. In addition to the first cohort of hundreds of subjects, a separate validation cohort of 120 different subjects was used. High-throughput TCR immunosequencing, statistical association of individual TCRs with disease status, and machine learning were combined to predict cytomegalovirus infection status. A later analysis re-analyzed previously published TCR beta repertoires from 500 to 700 donors and added high-resolution HLA genotyping to study TCR occurrence patterns. Rather than using new phenotypic data, the later analysis identified candidate immune exposures from TCR beta sequences and from how often those sequences occurred across donors. An earlier analysis of several hundred of the donors applied high-throughput TCR beta sequencing to assess whether each TCR beta V gene segment acted as functional or pseudogenic. Donor age, sex, ethnicity and CMV serostatus were compiled together with the repertoire data. In a later genetic analysis, genome-wide SNP genotypes for about three fifths of the roughly 670 donors were used, and that subset was treated as a discovery cohort. Every repertoire in the discovery cohort had been generated on one and the same sequencing platform. HLA typing included class I and class II loci at four-digit resolution. Typing coverage varied by locus: about 629-640 donors for A, B, C, DRB1 and DQB1; roughly 560 for DQA1; 600 to 610 for DPA1; 450 to 480 for DPB1. Four to six DR-DQ haplotypes were handled as single units for association and clustering because linkage in the cohort was strong. On average, around 240,000 unique TCR beta nucleotide sequences were sequenced per donor among 300 to 500 genotyped donors of the cohort, with roughly 20% of those sequences being non-productive.

What the work shows at the level of the full study, not this receptor alone: A further reported finding was that TCR beta sequences accurately predicted the HLA-A and HLA-B alleles for most subjects in the first cohort. In vitro tests confirmed that a few of the cytomegalovirus-associated TCR beta chains recognize cytomegalovirus antigens. In this cohort, only TCR beta chains were sequenced, and detectable features were limited by the absence of alpha or paired-chain data. An earlier analysis of 450 to 750 of the donors showed that most TCR beta V segments appeared in productive rearrangements either about 90% or about 30% of the time, which broadly matched IMGT annotations. Several of the top co-occurrence clusters appeared to be linked to parvovirus B19, influenza, CMV and Epstein-Barr virus, according to a later analysis. Because counts were too low, 15 to 20 rarely observed V segments, including chromosome 9 orphons, were left out of the earlier analysis of 587 of the donors. When HLA alleles, especially DR and DQ, strongly co-occurred, TCR associations were difficult to assign to individual alleles. Immune exposure information for the cohort was limited to CMV serostatus. A cluster of highly shared sequence variants was judged likely to represent a technical artifact of the sequencing pipeline. The study listed approximately 150 TCR beta chains as associated with cytomegalovirus. Linkage disequilibrium might explain the correlated functional status among segregating V segments, but an unknown experimental factor could not be ruled out. V-gene and J-gene trimming of TCR beta chains was associated with a missense DCLRE1C variant in a later genetic analysis, and the association was replicated in an independent cohort. In both the original and validation cohorts, the classifier was reported to diagnose cytomegalovirus status with high specificity and sensitivity. According to a later analysis, most CMV-associated TCR beta chains appeared to be HLA-restricted, and the HLA associations seemed to be driven largely by CMV exposure. Some IMGT-functional V segments, including TRBV6-2 and TRBV6-3, could not be told apart with the 87-base-pair reads, so those segments were excluded. At a false discovery rate of 0.05, a later analysis linked some 17,000 TCR beta sequences to specific HLA alleles. A later analysis found that TCR association rates varied across HLA loci, with DRB1 alleles showing the most associated TCRs and HLA-C alleles the fewest. In a later analysis, HLA-associated TCR beta chains showed more clonal expansion and lower generation probabilities than non-associated chains that were equally common. In a later genetic analysis, fewer N-insertions in productive TCRs were reported among donors in an Asian-associated ancestry cluster than the approximately 630-donor mean. Across donors, most TCR sequences were observed very rarely, whereas some public TCRs were present in many individuals. Presence/absence analyses assumed roughly uniform sequencing depth across donors, an assumption that may not hold. HLA typing was unavailable for some donors at each locus, so association tests used only the typed subset. It was suggested by the authors that the approach could potentially be generalized to other disease states and immunological phenotypes.

The TCR comes from a young man in good health and CMV-seronegative. The V and J segments used are TRBV7-6 and TRBJ2-2, and 10 junctional nucleotides match TRBD1. Sequenced material: PBMCs. The nucleotide sequence is given as TGTGCCAGCAGTCTCAGACAGGGGGCGGTCACCGGGGAGCTGTTTTTT. Its translation reads: CASSLRQGAVTGELFF.